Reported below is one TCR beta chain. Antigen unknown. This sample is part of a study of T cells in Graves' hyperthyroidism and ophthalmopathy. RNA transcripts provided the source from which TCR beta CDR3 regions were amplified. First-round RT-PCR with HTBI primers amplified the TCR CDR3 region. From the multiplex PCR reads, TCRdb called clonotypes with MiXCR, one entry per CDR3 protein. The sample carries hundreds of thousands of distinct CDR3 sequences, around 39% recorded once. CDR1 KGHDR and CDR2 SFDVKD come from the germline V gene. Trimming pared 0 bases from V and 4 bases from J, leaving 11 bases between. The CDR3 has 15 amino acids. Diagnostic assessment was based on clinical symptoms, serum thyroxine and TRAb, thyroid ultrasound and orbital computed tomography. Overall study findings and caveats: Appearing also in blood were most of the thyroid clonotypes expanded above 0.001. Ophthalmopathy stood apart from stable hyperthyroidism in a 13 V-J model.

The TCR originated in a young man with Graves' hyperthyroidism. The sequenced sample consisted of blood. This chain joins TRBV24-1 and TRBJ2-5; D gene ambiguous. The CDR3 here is CATSDLHSTRETQYF. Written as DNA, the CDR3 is TGTGCCACCAGTGATTTGCACAGCACCCGAGAGACCCAGTACTTC.